This section outlines one TCR beta chain sequence together with its context. TCRdb's copy holds only in-frame clones and misses some; the assay was immunoSEQ multiplex PCR. Here the sample spans 25,000 to 35,000 clones, roughly 87% being singletons. The V gene's germline CDR1 is LGHNA and CDR2 YNFKEQ. This CDR3 is 16 amino acids long. The V segment lost 0 bases and the J segment 6 bases; nucleotides outside the gene matches: 10. These data come from a study of T cell changes during pregnancy in multiple sclerosis. The receptor comes from a female donor with multiple sclerosis, enrolled in a pregnancy study. V usage is TRBV4-2 and J usage is TRBJ2-7, with 8 bases matching TRBD2. This specimen was CD8+ T cells from peripheral blood mononuclear cells, taken in the first trimester of pregnancy. The chain's CDR3 is CASSQDWSGSSSEQYF. DNA for the CDR3: TGTGCCAGCAGCCAAGATTGGAGCGGGAGTTCTTCCGAGCAGTACTTC.